The 24 T cell receptor beta chains presented below share a single source sample, sequenced in a study of long-term antiretroviral therapy in people with HIV. Running of the v3.0 immunoSEQ assay took place at survey level. TCRdb's copy holds only in-frame clones and misses some; the assay was immunoSEQ multiplex PCR. The table includes around 43,000 clones, 85% to 95% detected once. This sample comprised unsorted PBMCs, obtained roughly 9.4 years after starting antiretroviral therapy. The receptors shown here come from a man aged 30 to 45 with HIV.

The chain links TRBV10-2 to TRBJ2-7; 8 bases are shared with TRBD2. The junction had 2 bases not matched to a gene; V was cut back by 4 bases and J by 6 bases. Germline CDR1 is WSHSY and CDR2 is SAAADI. This CDR3 spans 12 amino acids. CDR3 nucleotides: TGCGCCAGCAGTGGGCTAGCGGGCGAGCAGTACGTC. Its translation: CASSGLAGEQYV.

This chain links TRBV7-9 with TRBJ1-5, with a weak D call TRBD1 (5 bases). This CDR3 has 15 residues. Deletions cut 5 bases from V and 4 bases from J, with 15 bases between. Germline V lookup: CDR1 SEHNR, CDR2 FQNEAQ (reference sequence). CDR3 in DNA: TGTGCCAGCAGCGACTACCGGGACCCTAATCAGCCCCAGCATTTT. This encodes CASSDYRDPNQPQHF.

The V call is TRBV15, the J call TRBJ1-1; D is uncertain. CDR3 length: 14 residues. Germline CDR1 and CDR2: LNHNV and YYDKDF (reference sequence). Trimming left V 0 bases short and J 5 bases short, with 10 bases between. CDR3 sequence (DNA): TGTGCCACCAGCAGAGATGGTAGGAGGACTGAAGCTTTCTTT. Encoded protein: CATSRDGRRTEAFF. The entire variable domain, with the rest obtained from reference TRBV15 and TRBJ1-1, is as follows: DAMVIQNPRYQVTQFGKPVTLSCSQTLNHNVMYWYQQKSSQAPKLLFHYYDKDFNNEADTPDNFQSRRPNTSFCFLDIRSPGLGDTAMYLCATSRDGRRTEAFFGQGTRLTVV.

This chain connects TRBV9 to TRBJ1-6; D not resolved. V was shortened by 0 bases and J by 3 bases, with 7 bases between the two germline ends. CDR1 is SGDLS, CDR2 YYNGEE, per germline. The CDR3 is made up of 15 amino acids. Written as DNA, the CDR3 is TGTGCCAGCAGCGTAGACGCAGGCTATAATTCACCCCTCCACTTT. Translating gives CASSVDAGYNSPLHF.

V is TRBV28 and J is TRBJ1-6, with a weak D call TRBD1 (5 bases). Germline CDR1 MDHEN, CDR2 SYDVKM. CDR3 length equals 15 residues. V was shortened by 2 bases and J by 8 bases, with 13 bases between the two germline ends. As DNA, the CDR3 is TGTGCCAGCAGTTTACTAGATGGGGGGGATTCACCCCTCCACTTT. It translates to CASSLLDGGDSPLHF.

This sequence joins TRBV2 and TRBJ1-1, with no clear D. CDR1 and CDR2 (germline): SNHLY, FYNNEI. This CDR3 has 14 amino acids. Trimming cost V 4 bases and J 2 bases, with 11 bases left between them. CDR3 in amino acids: CASSVSEINTEAFF. CDR3 coding DNA: TGTGCCAGCAGTGTTTCAGAGATAAACACTGAAGCTTTCTTT.

The CDR3 loop reads CASSSTGTGWDTQYF. For the CDR3, the DNA is TGCGCCAGCAGCTCCACCGGGACAGGGTGGGATACGCAGTATTTT. This rearrangement joins TRBV5-1 to TRBJ2-3; 9 positions agree with TRBD1. Germline V lookup: CDR1 SGHRS, CDR2 YFSETQ. This CDR3 has 15 amino acids. V lost 3 bases, J lost 6 bases, and 8 bases stayed unmatched.

This chain connects TRBV7-9 to TRBJ2-2; the D gene is possibly TRBD1 (6 bases). Germline V CDR1 and CDR2: SEHNR, FQNEAQ (reference sequence). The V end was cut by 5 bases, the J end by 1 base, with 11 bases between. This CDR3 contains 15 residues. The CDR3 DNA sequence: TGTGCCAGCAGCCATACAGGGAAGAACACCGGGGAGCTGTTTTTT. Translation gives CASSHTGKNTGELFF.

The chain links TRBV28 to TRBJ2-7; 11 bases agree with TRBD2. The CDR3 has 15 amino acids. Germline CDR1 MDHEN, CDR2 SYDVKM. Unmatched junction bases numbered 6, after V lost 5 bases and J lost 3 bases. CDR3 in DNA: TGTGCCAGCAGTCGTACTAGCGGGGGATTCTACGAGCAGTACGTC. Translation: CASSRTSGGFYEQYV.

This rearrangement joins TRBV29-1 to TRBJ1-2, with D unclear. The CDR3 is 11 residues long. Trimming took off 3 bases at V and 5 bases at J, with 7 bases between the two ends. Germline CDR1 reads SQVTM; CDR2 reads ANQGSEA. CDR3 region: CSVDPAYGYTF. The DNA for the CDR3 is TGCAGCGTTGACCCCGCTTATGGCTACACCTTC.

The chain uses TRBV6-5 and TRBJ2-3, with 8 bases identical to TRBD2. The germline gives CDR1 MNHEY, CDR2 SVGAGI. The CDR3 loop spans 15 amino acids. Unmatched junction bases numbered 7, after V lost 4 bases and J lost 4 bases. The CDR3, as DNA: TGTGCCAGCAGTTCTTTGCGGGGGGTTTCAGATACGCAGTATTTT. Translation: CASSSLRGVSDTQYF.

The chain is built from TRBV7-3 and TRBJ2-5; 11 bases map to TRBD2. V trimming: 5 bases; J trimming: 4 bases; junction bases outside the gene matches: 3. Germline V lookup: CDR1 SGHTA, CDR2 FQGTGA. CDR3 length: 14 residues. The CDR3 here is CASSRSGGVETQYF. The CDR3 coding sequence is TGTGCCAGCAGCCGTAGCGGGGGGGTAGAGACCCAGTACTTC. Based on the CDR3 plus reference TRBV7-3 and TRBJ2-5, the full variable domain is GAGVSQTPSNKVTEKGKYVELRCDPISGHTALYWYRQSLGQGPEFLIYFQGTGAADDSGLPNDRFFAVRPEGSVSTLKIQRTERGDSAVYLCASSRSGGVETQYFGPGTRLLVL.

The chain is built from TRBV5-6 and TRBJ2-7; no firm D call. From germline, CDR1 is SGHDT and CDR2 YYEEEE. CDR3 length equals 11 residues. V lost 5 bases to trimming and J lost 4 bases, with 7 bases between them. The CDR3 spells CASSSSYEQYF. The CDR3 coding sequence is TGTGCCAGCAGTTCCAGTTACGAGCAGTACTTC.

The V gene is TRBV25-1, the J gene TRBJ2-1; possibly TRBD2 for D (6 bases). The V gene lost 6 bases and the J gene lost 3 bases, with 12 bases spanning the gap. The CDR3 covers 14 residues. CDR1 and CDR2 from the germline V gene are MGHDK and SYGVNS. This CDR3 is CASRGGLVYNEQFF. The CDR3 bases are TGTGCCAGCAGGGGGGGTTTAGTCTACAATGAGCAGTTCTTC.

This clone was counted once. The V call is TRBV6-1, the J call TRBJ1-1; the D is unclear. Germline V gene sequence: CDR1 MNHNS, CDR2 SASEGT. V lost 3 bases, J lost 6 bases, and 11 bases lay in between. This CDR3 is 13 amino acids long. CDR3 in amino acids: CASSDRPDAEAFF. The CDR3 nucleotides are TGTGCCAGCAGTGATCGGCCCGACGCTGAAGCTTTCTTT.

The gene calls are TRBV10-3 and TRBJ2-2, with a possible D match to TRBD2 (7 bases). Deletions cut 4 bases from V and 5 bases from J, with 23 bases between. The CDR3 consists of 18 residues. Germline V lookup: CDR1 ENHRY, CDR2 SYGVKD. For the CDR3, the DNA is TGTGCCATCAGTGTGGGGGGGCGGGGACTGAGAGGAACCGGGGAGCTGTTTTTT. Its translation: CAISVGGRGLRGTGELFF.

This chain uses TRBV6-1 with TRBJ1-5; the D is unclear. Per germline, CDR1 MNHNS and CDR2 SASEGT. With 0 bases removed from V and 6 bases from J, the gap between germline ends came to 12 bases. The CDR3 is made up of 15 amino acids. The CDR3 reads CASSEADGWAQPQHF. For the CDR3, the DNA is TGTGCCAGCAGTGAAGCGGACGGGTGGGCTCAGCCCCAGCATTTT.

The rearrangement links TRBV9 to TRBJ2-3, with D perhaps TRBD2 (6 bases). The V end was cut by 3 bases, the J end by 4 bases, with 12 bases between. CDR3 size: 14 residues. The germline V gene has CDR1 SGDLS and CDR2 YYNGEE. This chain's CDR3 is CASSAQLASDTQYF. DNA for the CDR3: TGTGCCAGCAGCGCCCAACTAGCTTCAGATACGCAGTATTTT.

This chain links TRBV5-1 with TRBJ1-2, with 9 bases identical to TRBD1. The CDR3 covers 13 residues. The ends lost 4 bases at V and 6 bases at J; junction bases unmatched: 4. Germline lookup yields CDR1 SGHRS and CDR2 YFSETQ. CDR3 amino acids: CASSHDRGDGYTF. CDR3 DNA: TGCGCCAGCAGCCACGACAGGGGGGATGGCTACACCTTC.

The V gene is TRBV5-1, the J gene TRBJ2-2; D unresolved. Deletions cut 3 bases from V and 0 bases from J, with 9 bases between. This CDR3 has 15 amino acids. Germline V gene sequence: CDR1 SGHRS, CDR2 YFSETQ. In DNA form, the CDR3 reads TGCGCCAGCAGCTCCTCTGGGGCGAACACCGGGGAGCTGTTTTTT. Its translation is CASSSSGANTGELFF.

This sequence joins TRBV2 and TRBJ2-2; 7 nucleotides agree with TRBD2. J lost 1 base, V lost 7 bases, and 3 bases had no gene match. This CDR3 is built from 14 residues. CDR1 SNHLY and CDR2 FYNNEI come from the germline V gene. CDR3 coding DNA: TGTGCCAGCAATGGCGGGGGGAACACCGGGGAGCTGTTTTTT. Its protein product is CASNGGGNTGELFF.

CDR3: CASSPGQGIGGYGYTF. CDR3 bases: TGCGCCAGCAGTCCGGGACAGGGAATCGGTGGCTATGGCTACACCTTC. The chain uses TRBV10-2 and TRBJ1-2, with 9 bases that match TRBD1. The CDR3 sequence is 16 residues long. Losses at the gene ends were 5 bases for V and 4 bases for J; bases not matched to a gene: 11. From germline, CDR1 is WSHSY and CDR2 SAAADI.

The chain couples TRBV28 to TRBJ1-5, with D unresolved. The V gene lost 6 bases and the J gene lost 3 bases, with 6 bases spanning the gap. The V gene's germline CDR1 is MDHEN and CDR2 SYDVKM. The CDR3 is made up of 12 amino acids. In DNA form, the CDR3 reads TGTGCCAGCAGGCAGGTCAATCAGCCCCAGCATTTT. It yields the protein CASRQVNQPQHF.

This chain connects TRBV11-2 to TRBJ1-5; 8 bases are shared with TRBD1. The germline gives CDR1 SGHAT, CDR2 FQNNGV. The CDR3 runs 14 residues. The J segment lost 6 bases and the V segment lost 5 bases, leaving 6 bases of the junction unmatched. The CDR3 region has the DNA TGTGCCAGCAGCCCTCAGGGGGCCTTTCAGCCCCAGCATTTT. Translation: CASSPQGAFQPQHF. Drawing the rest from reference TRBV11-2 and TRBJ1-5, the complete variable domain is EAGVAQSPRYKIIEKRQSVAFWCNPISGHATLYWYQQILGQGPKLLIQFQNNGVVDDSQLPKDRFSAERLKGVDSTLKIQPAKLEDSAVYLCASSPQGAFQPQHFGDGTRLSIL.